These T cell receptor beta chains were read from a single sample in a study of OX40 agonist ivuxolimab in advanced cancers. TCRdb keeps only in-frame clones here, not all; method: immunoSEQ multiplex PCR. The top ten clones hold 11% of a sample with some 50,000 clones, roughly 94% of them seen once. The source was CD4+ or CD8+ T cells sorted from blood, collected in a trial of the OX40 agonist ivuxolimab. The receptors here all came from an adult with an advanced solid tumor such as melanoma, head and neck, liver or kidney cancer. CDR3s include the opening cysteine and the closing phenylalanine or tryptophan. The order of the fields is V gene, CDR3 protein.

>TRBV4-1
CASSQGDSSYNEQFF
>TRBV10-2
CASSKPGLAGTGELFF
>TRBV27
CASYRDYRGNTEAFF
>TRBV29-1
CSVEMTGGAYGYTF
>TRBV11-3
CASSFGQDYEQYF
>TRBV9
CASSPGDSSYEQYF
>TRBV9
CASSVAWGENEQYF
>TRBV9
CASSPRTVNTGELFF
>TRBV2
CASRESTGINQPQHF
>TRBV9
CASSVEAGWGHEQYF
>TRBV7-3
CASSLTSGSYEQYF
>TRBV6-5
CASSSPYKSSYNEQFF
>TRBV30
CAWSVGGTQPQHF
>TRBV6-5
CASSLAGGDNEQFF
>TRBV25-1
CASRGDTQYF
>TRBV11-2
CASSLGPGGLSYEQYF
>TRBV30
CAWTPGQGYGELFF
>TRBV29-1
CSVVGSSNYGYTF
>TRBV9
CASSGGGETQYF
>TRBV9
CASSQGSGANVLTF
>TRBV7-2
CASSKTGDEAFF
>TRBV2
CARLELPGTSSVVNEQFF